The clone carrying this T cell receptor beta chain has just one count. The antigen remains undetermined. As for treatment: 15 to 20 received Ad26.COV2.S at low or high dose, single or two shots; roughly 5 received placebo; per-sample allocation not given. At day 63 after the first vaccine or placebo injection, samples were drawn. The donor's status was that of an adult aged 18-55 years in Boston. Germline V lookup: CDR1 LNHDA, CDR2 SQIVND (reference sequence). The CDR3 has 14 residues. V was pared by 3 bases and J by 1 base, with 7 bases between. Method: immunoSEQ multiplex PCR; TCRdb's copy keeps in-frame clones and lacks some. The repertoire includes some 300,000 clones, more than 70% of them detected once, and around 1.9% sits in the top ten. This record belongs to a study of Ad26.COV2.S vaccination and SARS-CoV-2 variants. Across the whole study: Dosing was one shot or two shots 56 days apart.

Overall study results and limits: A substantial breadth of spike-specific CD8+ and CD4+ T cell responses after vaccination has been reported.

This material consisted of peripheral blood, taken in a trial of Ad26.COV2.S vaccine versus placebo. The J gene is TRBJ1-5, the V gene TRBV19; D is undetermined. This receptor was obtained from a person aged 18-60 years who received the Ad26.COV2.S COVID-19 vaccine or a placebo. In DNA, the CDR3 is TGTGCCAGTAGTATTCAGTGGAGCAATCAGCCCCAGCATTTT. Translated: CASSIQWSNQPQHF.